This is a list of T cell receptor beta chains from one sample in a study of human T cells and chemical hapten exposure. TCRdb recomputed calls from the RACE reads with MiXCR, one row per CDR3 protein. In the table there are 120,000 or so distinct CDR3 sequences, 11% of which are singletons. The source was whole blood, collected in connection with sensitization to the hapten diphenylcyclopropenone (DPC). The receptors were gathered from a woman in her forties or fifties with alopecia areata. Some clones in this sample may be carry-over from other donors' samples. Each CDR3 is given with its conserved first and last residue. A D gene is named only where the DNA matches it firmly. Only part of the rows carry a size: once, few, many, or a class if the clone is expanded.

v_gene: TRBV12-3/TRBV12-4
d_gene: NA
abundance: many
j_gene: TRBJ1-5
CDR3aa: CASSLGGYRPQHF
CDR3nt: TGTGCCAGCAGTTTAGGAGGGTATCGACCCCAGCATTTT

v_gene: TRBV12-3/TRBV12-4
d_gene: NA
abundance: NA
j_gene: TRBJ1-1
CDR3aa: CASSLYEGGTEAFF
CDR3nt: TGTGCCAGCAGTTTATATGAGGGAGGCACTGAAGCTTTCTTT

v_gene: TRBV9
d_gene: NA
abundance: few
j_gene: TRBJ2-3
CDR3aa: CASSVTAIGDTQYF
CDR3nt: TGTGCCAGCAGCGTAACAGCCATAGGAGATACGCAGTATTTT

v_gene: TRBV7-8
d_gene: NA
abundance: few
j_gene: TRBJ2-5
CDR3aa: CASSWGGNQETQYF
CDR3nt: TGTGCCAGCAGCTGGGGCGGGAACCAAGAGACCCAGTACTTC

v_gene: TRBV5-1
d_gene: TRBD1
abundance: few
j_gene: TRBJ1-6
CDR3aa: CASSFTGGADSPLHF
CDR3nt: TGCGCCAGCAGCTTTACAGGGGGCGCGGATTCACCCCTCCACTTT

v_gene: TRBV6-7
d_gene: TRBD2
abundance: NA
j_gene: TRBJ2-1
CDR3aa: CASSYKVFSGSSYNEQFF
CDR3nt: TGTGCCAGCAGTTATAAGGTCTTCAGCGGGAGCTCCTACAATGAGCAGTTCTTC

v_gene: TRBV28
d_gene: TRBD1
abundance: many
j_gene: TRBJ1-1
CDR3aa: CASRALQGDTEAFF
CDR3nt: TGTGCCAGCAGGGCCCTACAGGGGGACACTGAAGCTTTCTTT

v_gene: TRBV27
d_gene: NA
abundance: few
j_gene: TRBJ2-1
CDR3aa: CASSTGTLGEQFF
CDR3nt: TGTGCCAGCAGCACCGGGACTCTGGGTGAGCAGTTCTTC

v_gene: TRBV20-1
d_gene: TRBD1
abundance: NA
j_gene: TRBJ1-2
CDR3aa: CSARDRWDYGYTF
CDR3nt: TGCAGTGCTCGGGACAGATGGGACTATGGCTACACCTTC

v_gene: TRBV6-6
d_gene: TRBD1
abundance: NA
j_gene: TRBJ2-2
CDR3aa: CASIGQEPFTGELFF
CDR3nt: TGTGCCAGCATCGGACAGGAACCATTCACCGGGGAGCTGTTTTTT

v_gene: TRBV20-1
d_gene: NA
abundance: many
j_gene: TRBJ2-1
CDR3aa: CSASPAGQFF
CDR3nt: TGCAGTGCTAGCCCAGCTGGGCAGTTCTTC

v_gene: TRBV5-1
d_gene: NA
abundance: many
j_gene: TRBJ1-2
CDR3aa: CASSSTLDHGYTF
CDR3nt: TGCGCCAGCAGCTCGACCCTAGATCATGGCTACACCTTC

v_gene: TRBV7-2
d_gene: NA
abundance: few
j_gene: TRBJ2-1
CDR3aa: CASSSTGTRNEQFF
CDR3nt: TGTGCCAGCAGCTCGACCGGGACCCGCAATGAGCAGTTCTTC

v_gene: TRBV12-3/TRBV12-4
d_gene: NA
abundance: NA
j_gene: TRBJ2-3
CDR3aa: CASSLAGTGSTDTQYF
CDR3nt: TGTGCCAGCAGTTTAGCCGGGACGGGTAGCACAGATACGCAGTATTTT

v_gene: TRBV29-1
d_gene: NA
abundance: few
j_gene: TRBJ2-5
CDR3aa: CSVALALGETQYF
CDR3nt: TGCAGCGTTGCATTGGCGCTTGGAGAGACCCAGTACTTC

v_gene: TRBV28
d_gene: TRBD2
abundance: many
j_gene: TRBJ2-7
CDR3aa: CASSRPGLPLEQYF
CDR3nt: TGTGCCAGCAGTCGACCGGGACTACCGCTCGAGCAGTACTTC

v_gene: TRBV27
d_gene: TRBD1
abundance: NA
j_gene: TRBJ2-3
CDR3aa: CASSLQGQVTQYF
CDR3nt: TGTGCCAGCAGTTTGCAGGGACAGGTTACGCAGTATTTT

v_gene: TRBV29-1
d_gene: TRBD1
abundance: NA
j_gene: TRBJ2-1
CDR3aa: CSVGRTGSSYNEQFF
CDR3nt: TGCAGCGTAGGAAGGACAGGGAGCTCCTACAATGAGCAGTTCTTC

v_gene: TRBV27
d_gene: TRBD1
abundance: NA
j_gene: TRBJ1-2
CDR3aa: CASTRGTGTNYGYTF
CDR3nt: TGTGCCAGCACCCGGGGGACAGGCACTAACTATGGCTACACCTTC

v_gene: TRBV2
d_gene: NA
abundance: few
j_gene: TRBJ1-5
CDR3aa: CASSEPTGRGQPQHF
CDR3nt: TGTGCCAGCAGTGAACCCACAGGCCGAGGTCAGCCCCAGCATTTT

v_gene: TRBV10-3
d_gene: TRBD2
abundance: many
j_gene: TRBJ2-3
CDR3aa: CAISESSGGSTDTQYF
CDR3nt: TGTGCCATCAGTGAGTCTAGCGGGGGCTCCACAGATACGCAGTATTTT

v_gene: TRBV7-9
d_gene: NA
abundance: many
j_gene: TRBJ1-5
CDR3aa: CASSSGDSNQPQHF
CDR3nt: TGTGCCAGCAGCTCAGGGGATAGCAATCAGCCCCAGCATTTT

v_gene: TRBV27
d_gene: TRBD2
abundance: many
j_gene: TRBJ2-3
CDR3aa: CASSPLEYGRTDTQYF
CDR3nt: TGTGCCAGCAGTCCGCTGGAATACGGGAGGACAGATACGCAGTATTTT

v_gene: TRBV5-6
d_gene: NA
abundance: many
j_gene: TRBJ2-3
CDR3aa: CASSHPLTDTQYF
CDR3nt: TGTGCCAGCAGCCACCCTCTCACAGATACGCAGTATTTT

v_gene: TRBV29-1
d_gene: NA
abundance: few
j_gene: TRBJ1-2
CDR3aa: CSVEFHTYGYTF
CDR3nt: TGCAGCGTTGAATTCCACACCTATGGCTACACCTTC

v_gene: TRBV29-1
d_gene: NA
abundance: many
j_gene: TRBJ2-5
CDR3aa: CSVVVGGVQETQYF
CDR3nt: TGCAGCGTTGTCGTTGGGGGAGTACAAGAGACCCAGTACTTC

v_gene: TRBV27
d_gene: NA
abundance: few
j_gene: TRBJ1-6
CDR3aa: CASSLSSSYNSPLHF
CDR3nt: TGTGCCAGCAGTTTAAGCAGCTCCTATAATTCACCCCTCCACTTT

v_gene: TRBV7-6
d_gene: NA
abundance: NA
j_gene: TRBJ2-3
CDR3aa: CASSLDGHIPDTQYF
CDR3nt: TGTGCCAGCAGCTTAGATGGACATATTCCAGATACGCAGTATTTT

v_gene: TRBV4-1
d_gene: TRBD1
abundance: many
j_gene: TRBJ2-1
CDR3aa: CASSRWAVGQGHNEQFF
CDR3nt: TGCGCCAGCAGCCGGTGGGCCGTCGGACAGGGCCACAATGAGCAGTTCTTC

v_gene: TRBV6-1
d_gene: NA
abundance: many
j_gene: TRBJ2-3
CDR3aa: CASSSLATDTQYF
CDR3nt: TGTGCCAGCAGTAGTCTAGCGACAGATACGCAGTATTTT

v_gene: TRBV7-8
d_gene: NA
abundance: NA
j_gene: TRBJ1-4
CDR3aa: CASYEGQGEKLFF
CDR3nt: TGTGCCAGCTACGAGGGTCAAGGCGAAAAACTGTTTTTT

v_gene: TRBV12-3/TRBV12-4
d_gene: NA
abundance: many
j_gene: TRBJ2-1
CDR3aa: CASSPIGEQFF
CDR3nt: TGTGCCAGCAGTCCGATCGGTGAGCAGTTCTTC

v_gene: TRBV5-1
d_gene: NA
abundance: many
j_gene: TRBJ2-3
CDR3aa: CASSLTGISTDTQYF
CDR3nt: TGCGCCAGCAGTTTGACAGGAATATCCACAGATACGCAGTATTTT

v_gene: TRBV7-9
d_gene: TRBD2
abundance: NA
j_gene: TRBJ2-1
CDR3aa: CASSLPSGGALSSYNEQFF
CDR3nt: TGTGCCAGCAGCTTACCTAGCGGGGGGGCACTGAGCTCCTACAATGAGCAGTTCTTC

v_gene: TRBV29-1
d_gene: NA
abundance: NA
j_gene: TRBJ1-5
CDR3aa: CSVDQGPNQPQHF
CDR3nt: TGCAGCGTTGATCAGGGTCCCAATCAGCCCCAGCATTTT

v_gene: TRBV5-1
d_gene: NA
abundance: many
j_gene: TRBJ2-5
CDR3aa: CASSGSGITQETQYF
CDR3nt: TGCGCCAGCAGCGGGTCCGGGATCACCCAAGAGACCCAGTACTTC

v_gene: TRBV7-8
d_gene: NA
abundance: NA
j_gene: TRBJ2-4
CDR3aa: CASSLGGGIALAKNIQYF
CDR3nt: TGTGCCAGCAGCTTAGGGGGTGGCATAGCCTTAGCCAAAAACATTCAGTACTTC

v_gene: TRBV4-2
d_gene: TRBD1
abundance: NA
j_gene: TRBJ2-7
CDR3aa: CASSQVTGNHEQYF
CDR3nt: TGTGCCAGCAGCCAAGTGACAGGGAACCACGAGCAGTACTTC

v_gene: TRBV6-6
d_gene: NA
abundance: few
j_gene: TRBJ1-1
CDR3aa: CASSYSKGLNTEAFF
CDR3nt: TGTGCCAGCAGTTACTCGAAGGGGTTAAACACTGAAGCTTTCTTT

v_gene: TRBV6-6
d_gene: NA
abundance: NA
j_gene: TRBJ1-5
CDR3aa: CASSYSAGSTNQPQHF
CDR3nt: TGTGCCAGCAGTTACTCGGCCGGGAGTACCAATCAGCCCCAGCATTTT

v_gene: TRBV24-1
d_gene: NA
abundance: few
j_gene: TRBJ2-1
CDR3aa: CATSGTGFNEQFF
CDR3nt: TGTGCCACCAGTGGGACCGGGTTTAATGAGCAGTTCTTC

v_gene: TRBV29-1
d_gene: TRBD1
abundance: few
j_gene: TRBJ2-5
CDR3aa: CSYGRDRQETQYF
CDR3nt: TGCAGCTATGGCCGGGACAGGCAAGAGACCCAGTACTTC

v_gene: TRBV12-3/TRBV12-4
d_gene: NA
abundance: few
j_gene: TRBJ2-7
CDR3aa: CASSPRTLSYEQYF
CDR3nt: TGTGCCAGCAGTCCGAGGACGCTGTCCTACGAGCAGTACTTC

v_gene: TRBV6-1
d_gene: TRBD1
abundance: NA
j_gene: TRBJ1-1
CDR3aa: CASFARDRGLNTEAFF
CDR3nt: TGTGCCAGCTTCGCCCGGGACAGGGGCCTGAACACTGAAGCTTTCTTT

v_gene: TRBV12-3/TRBV12-4
d_gene: TRBD1
abundance: NA
j_gene: TRBJ1-2
CDR3aa: CASSLGTGIEVEGYTF
CDR3nt: TGTGCCAGCAGTTTAGGGACAGGGATCGAGGTGGAAGGCTACACCTTC